The following is a T cell receptor beta chain sequence with its context. Germline V gene sequence: CDR1 SGHRS, CDR2 YFSETQ. The CDR3 has 14 residues. V shed 3 bases and J shed 4 bases, with 13 bases lying between them. The sample originates from a study of blood T cell repertoires in COVID-19. Study-wide context: Researchers got acute and convalescent COVID-19 samples from the United States, Italy and Spain. T cells, B-cell-depleted T cells, or PBMCs provided the cDNA or gDNA that served as material.

Authors' data handling: How many nucleated cells were present was estimated from reference gene primer amplification. Some clones are missing from TCRdb's copy, which holds only in-frame ones; the method was immunoSEQ multiplex PCR. V and J calls and clone size are as listed in that table; D and trimming were resolved from the DNA. Of some 370,000 clones detected, more than 70% appear once; the ten largest clones hold 0.95% to 1.5%. The source is a middle-aged man with acute or convalescent COVID-19. The sequencing input was peripheral blood. The chain uses TRBV5-1 and TRBJ1-1, with D possibly TRBD1 on 6 matching bases. CDR3 region: CASSYRELGTEAFF. The CDR3 bases are TGCGCCAGCAGCTACAGGGAGTTAGGCACTGAAGCTTTCTTT.